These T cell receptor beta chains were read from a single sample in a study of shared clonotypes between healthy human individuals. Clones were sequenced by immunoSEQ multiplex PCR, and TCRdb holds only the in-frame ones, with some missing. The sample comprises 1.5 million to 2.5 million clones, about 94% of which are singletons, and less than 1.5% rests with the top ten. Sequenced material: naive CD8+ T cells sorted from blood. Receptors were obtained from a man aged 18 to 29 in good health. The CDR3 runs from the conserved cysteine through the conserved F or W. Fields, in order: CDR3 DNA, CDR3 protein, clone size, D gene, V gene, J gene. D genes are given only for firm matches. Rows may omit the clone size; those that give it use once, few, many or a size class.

CDR3 DNA: TGTGCCAGCAGTTCCCGGACCTACCGCACAGATACGCAGTATTTT
CDR3 protein: CASSSRTYRTDTQYF
clone size: NA
D gene: NA
V gene: TRBV28
J gene: TRBJ2-3

CDR3 DNA: TGTGCCAGCAGTGAAGCCGGGTTCTACGAGCAGTACTTC
CDR3 protein: CASSEAGFYEQYF
clone size: NA
D gene: NA
V gene: TRBV6-1
J gene: TRBJ2-7

CDR3 DNA: TGTGCCAGCAGCTTACTACTAGCTGGGCAAGAGACCCAGTACTTC
CDR3 protein: CASSLLLAGQETQYF
clone size: NA
D gene: NA
V gene: TRBV11-2
J gene: TRBJ2-5

CDR3 DNA: TGTGCCAGCAGCTTAGAGCCCTACGAGCAGTACTTC
CDR3 protein: CASSLEPYEQYF
clone size: NA
D gene: NA
V gene: TRBV7-6
J gene: TRBJ2-7

CDR3 DNA: TGCGCCAGCAGCCAAGATGAGGGAACATCCTACGAGCAGTACTTC
CDR3 protein: CASSQDEGTSYEQYF
clone size: NA
D gene: NA
V gene: TRBV4-1
J gene: TRBJ2-7

CDR3 DNA: TGTGCCAGCAGCTTATCGGGGGAGCAGTACTTC
CDR3 protein: CASSLSGEQYF
clone size: NA
D gene: NA
V gene: TRBV7-2
J gene: TRBJ2-7

CDR3 DNA: TGTGCCACCAGCAGAGATTGGGAGGGCTTGGATTCACCCCTCCACTTT
CDR3 protein: CATSRDWEGLDSPLHF
clone size: few
D gene: NA
V gene: TRBV15
J gene: TRBJ1-6

CDR3 DNA: TGTGCCAGCAGTTCCCGGACTAGCGGGGGCATCAATGAGCAGTTCTTC
CDR3 protein: CASSSRTSGGINEQFF
clone size: NA
D gene: TRBD2
V gene: TRBV27
J gene: TRBJ2-1

CDR3 DNA: TGTGCCAGCAGCTTTTGGGGGCAGGGGGATGGCTACACCTTC
CDR3 protein: CASSFWGQGDGYTF
clone size: NA
D gene: TRBD1
V gene: TRBV5-6
J gene: TRBJ1-2

CDR3 DNA: TGTGCCAGTAGTATATCCGGGACAGGGAGTACTGAAGCTTTCTTT
CDR3 protein: CASSISGTGSTEAFF
clone size: NA
D gene: TRBD1
V gene: TRBV19
J gene: TRBJ1-1

CDR3 DNA: TGTGCCAGCAGTTTTACAGGGGTGTTCAATCAGCCCCAGCATTTT
CDR3 protein: CASSFTGVFNQPQHF
clone size: NA
D gene: TRBD1
V gene: TRBV28
J gene: TRBJ1-5

CDR3 DNA: TGTGCCAGCAGCTGGGGAGGGGAGGAAGCCACAGATACGCAGTATTTT
CDR3 protein: CASSWGGEEATDTQYF
clone size: once
D gene: TRBD2
V gene: TRBV7-9
J gene: TRBJ2-3

CDR3 DNA: TGTGCCAGCAGCTTTGGGCGGGAGGGCCACGAGACCCAGTACTTC
CDR3 protein: CASSFGREGHETQYF
clone size: NA
D gene: TRBD2
V gene: TRBV11-2
J gene: TRBJ2-5

CDR3 DNA: TGTGCCAGTACCACAGGGAAAAGGGCGAGAACTGAAGCTTTCTTT
CDR3 protein: CASTTGKRARTEAFF
clone size: NA
D gene: NA
V gene: TRBV19
J gene: TRBJ1-1

CDR3 DNA: TGTGCCAGCAGCTTAGATCGTACAGGCGAGCAGTACTTC
CDR3 protein: CASSLDRTGEQYF
clone size: NA
D gene: NA
V gene: TRBV11-2
J gene: TRBJ2-7

CDR3 DNA: TGTGCCAGCAGTGCCCAGGACAGGGCTAATGAAAAACTGTTTTTT
CDR3 protein: CASSAQDRANEKLFF
clone size: NA
D gene: TRBD1
V gene: TRBV27
J gene: TRBJ1-4

CDR3 DNA: TGTGCCTGGAGTCCCGGGACAGCCTACGAGCAGTACTTC
CDR3 protein: CAWSPGTAYEQYF
clone size: NA
D gene: TRBD1
V gene: TRBV30
J gene: TRBJ2-7

CDR3 DNA: TGTGCTAGTGGCTTGAGGCCCAACGCTGAAGCTTTCTTT
CDR3 protein: CASGLRPNAEAFF
clone size: NA
D gene: NA
V gene: TRBV12-5
J gene: TRBJ1-1

CDR3 DNA: TGTGCCAGCAGTTTAGGGGACCTACGGTCCTACGAGCAGTACTTC
CDR3 protein: CASSLGDLRSYEQYF
clone size: NA
D gene: NA
V gene: TRBV6-5
J gene: TRBJ2-7

CDR3 DNA: TGTGCCAGCAGCGTAGGAGCCCCCCTGGACGACGAGCAGTACTTC
CDR3 protein: CASSVGAPLDDEQYF
clone size: NA
D gene: NA
V gene: TRBV9
J gene: TRBJ2-7

CDR3 DNA: TGCGCCAGCAGCCAAGATGGTTCCTCGGGTTTGGGTGAAGCTTTCTTT
CDR3 protein: CASSQDGSSGLGEAFF
clone size: NA
D gene: NA
V gene: TRBV4-3
J gene: TRBJ1-1

CDR3 DNA: TGTGCCTGGAGTAGTACGGTCCAGAACACTGAAGCTTTCTTT
CDR3 protein: CAWSSTVQNTEAFF
clone size: NA
D gene: NA
V gene: TRBV30
J gene: TRBJ1-1

CDR3 DNA: TGCGCCAGCAGTAAAGGGGGGGGTTACGAGCAGTACTTC
CDR3 protein: CASSKGGGYEQYF
clone size: NA
D gene: NA
V gene: TRBV10-2
J gene: TRBJ2-7

CDR3 DNA: TGTGCCAGCAGCCTATTGTCCCCTCATAATTCACCCCTCCACTTT
CDR3 protein: CASSLLSPHNSPLHF
clone size: NA
D gene: NA
V gene: TRBV11-2
J gene: TRBJ1-6

CDR3 DNA: TGTGCCAGCAGTTACGAGGTCGAGAGCCGGGAGGGCTACACCTTC
CDR3 protein: CASSYEVESREGYTF
clone size: NA
D gene: NA
V gene: TRBV6-6
J gene: TRBJ1-2

CDR3 DNA: TGTGCCAGCAGCCCGCAGGGGGCGGGGGAGACCCAGTACTTC
CDR3 protein: CASSPQGAGETQYF
clone size: NA
D gene: TRBD1
V gene: TRBV7-9
J gene: TRBJ2-5

CDR3 DNA: TGTGCCATCAGTGAGTTGACCGGGACACCCTCCTCTGGAAACACCATATATTTT
CDR3 protein: CAISELTGTPSSGNTIYF
clone size: NA
D gene: NA
V gene: TRBV10-3
J gene: TRBJ1-3

CDR3 DNA: TGTGCCAGCAGTCCCACGACAGGGTATGCGTTCTTC
CDR3 protein: CASSPTTGYAFF
clone size: NA
D gene: TRBD1
V gene: TRBV6-5
J gene: TRBJ2-1

CDR3 DNA: TGTGCCAGCAGCGGAGACAGTTCCACCATATATTTT
CDR3 protein: CASSGDSSTIYF
clone size: NA
D gene: NA
V gene: TRBV9
J gene: TRBJ1-3

CDR3 DNA: TGTGCCAGCAGCCTAGAGGTAGCGGGGGCCCTCACAGATACGCAGTATTTT
CDR3 protein: CASSLEVAGALTDTQYF
clone size: NA
D gene: TRBD2
V gene: TRBV27
J gene: TRBJ2-3

CDR3 DNA: TGCGCCAGCAGCCAAGTAGGGGAAAACATTCAGTACTTC
CDR3 protein: CASSQVGENIQYF
clone size: NA
D gene: NA
V gene: TRBV4-1
J gene: TRBJ2-4

CDR3 DNA: TGTGCCAGCAGTTGGGGTGACTATGGCTACACCTTC
CDR3 protein: CASSWGDYGYTF
clone size: NA
D gene: NA
V gene: TRBV6-5
J gene: TRBJ1-2

CDR3 DNA: TGTGCCAGCAGCCTCCGGGGACAGGAGAATTTTTTTAATCAGCCCCAGCATTTT
CDR3 protein: CASSLRGQENFFNQPQHF
clone size: NA
D gene: TRBD1
V gene: TRBV28
J gene: TRBJ1-5

CDR3 DNA: TGTGCCAGCAGCTTAGGGTATAACACTGAAGCTTTCTTT
CDR3 protein: CASSLGYNTEAFF
clone size: NA
D gene: NA
V gene: TRBV7-9
J gene: TRBJ1-1

CDR3 DNA: TGTGCCATCAGTGACGGGACAGTATATGGCTACACCTTC
CDR3 protein: CAISDGTVYGYTF
clone size: NA
D gene: TRBD1
V gene: TRBV10-3
J gene: TRBJ1-2

CDR3 DNA: TGCGCCAGCGCCCTCACTAGCGGGAGTTACAATGAGCAGTTCTTC
CDR3 protein: CASALTSGSYNEQFF
clone size: NA
D gene: TRBD2
V gene: TRBV4-3
J gene: TRBJ2-1

CDR3 DNA: TGTGCCAGTAGTACCTGGACAGGGATCGGCTCACCCCTCCACTTT
CDR3 protein: CASSTWTGIGSPLHF
clone size: NA
D gene: TRBD1
V gene: TRBV19
J gene: TRBJ1-6

CDR3 DNA: TGTGCCAGCAGCCGCCGGGACTTATCCTACGAGCAGTACTTC
CDR3 protein: CASSRRDLSYEQYF
clone size: NA
D gene: NA
V gene: TRBV5-4
J gene: TRBJ2-7

CDR3 DNA: TGTGCCAGCAGCCCCCTCGAGGGGCGAAACTCCTACAATGAGCAGTTCTTC
CDR3 protein: CASSPLEGRNSYNEQFF
clone size: NA
D gene: NA
V gene: TRBV14
J gene: TRBJ2-1

CDR3 DNA: TGTGCCTGGAATACGGGATTCGAAGCTTTCTTT
CDR3 protein: CAWNTGFEAFF
clone size: once
D gene: NA
V gene: TRBV30
J gene: TRBJ1-1

CDR3 DNA: TGTGCCAGCAGCTTCTTCGGTCAGGGGGCCCTAGATACGCAGTATTTT
CDR3 protein: CASSFFGQGALDTQYF
clone size: NA
D gene: TRBD1
V gene: TRBV5-8
J gene: TRBJ2-3

CDR3 DNA: TGCGCCAGCAGCTTAGGGAGCGGGACGCGTCAGCCCTACAATGAGCAGTTCTTC
CDR3 protein: CASSLGSGTRQPYNEQFF
clone size: NA
D gene: TRBD2
V gene: TRBV5-1
J gene: TRBJ2-1

CDR3 DNA: TGTGCCAGCAGCTGGATCGGACTAGCGGGGGGGCAGTACGAGCAGTACTTC
CDR3 protein: CASSWIGLAGGQYEQYF
clone size: NA
D gene: TRBD2
V gene: TRBV7-9
J gene: TRBJ2-7

CDR3 DNA: TGTGCCAGCAGCTTAGCGTTTCCCGGAGAGGGTAATTCACCCCTCCACTTT
CDR3 protein: CASSLAFPGEGNSPLHF
clone size: NA
D gene: NA
V gene: TRBV7-6
J gene: TRBJ1-6

CDR3 DNA: TGTGCCACCAGATTGGGGGTCAACACTGAAGCTTTCTTT
CDR3 protein: CATRLGVNTEAFF
clone size: NA
D gene: NA
V gene: TRBV6-5
J gene: TRBJ1-1

CDR3 DNA: TGCGCCAGCAGCCCGAGGACAGGTCCTAACTATGGCTACACCTTC
CDR3 protein: CASSPRTGPNYGYTF
clone size: NA
D gene: TRBD1
V gene: TRBV5-1
J gene: TRBJ1-2

CDR3 DNA: TGTGCCAGCAGTTACGGACTAGCGGGCGATTACAATGAGCAGTTCTTC
CDR3 protein: CASSYGLAGDYNEQFF
clone size: NA
D gene: TRBD2
V gene: TRBV27
J gene: TRBJ2-1

CDR3 DNA: TGCGCCAGCAGCCCACTAGCGGGAGGGAATATAATCGGGTACGAGCAGTACTTC
CDR3 protein: CASSPLAGGNIIGYEQYF
clone size: NA
D gene: TRBD2
V gene: TRBV4-1
J gene: TRBJ2-7

CDR3 DNA: TGTGCCAGCAGCTTTGACGGGACAGCTTTTGACGAGCAGTACTTC
CDR3 protein: CASSFDGTAFDEQYF
clone size: NA
D gene: TRBD1
V gene: TRBV9
J gene: TRBJ2-7

CDR3 DNA: TGTGCCAGCAGCCGGGGACAGGGGACTGAAGCTTTCTTT
CDR3 protein: CASSRGQGTEAFF
clone size: NA
D gene: TRBD1
V gene: TRBV5-4
J gene: TRBJ1-1

CDR3 DNA: TGCGCCAGCAGTGAGGCAGGACTAGCGGGCTCCGAGCAGTACTTC
CDR3 protein: CASSEAGLAGSEQYF
clone size: NA
D gene: TRBD2
V gene: TRBV10-2
J gene: TRBJ2-7

CDR3 DNA: TGTGCCAGCAGCTTATCAGGGGTCGACATTGGCTACACCTTC
CDR3 protein: CASSLSGVDIGYTF
clone size: NA
D gene: NA
V gene: TRBV7-2
J gene: TRBJ1-2

CDR3 DNA: TGTGCCAGCAGCTTGGTTGGGGGAAACACCGGGGAGCTGTTTTTT
CDR3 protein: CASSLVGGNTGELFF
clone size: NA
D gene: NA
V gene: TRBV7-3
J gene: TRBJ2-2

CDR3 DNA: TGTGCCAGCAGCTTAGCGTGGGCAAACACTGAAGCTTTCTTT
CDR3 protein: CASSLAWANTEAFF
clone size: NA
D gene: NA
V gene: TRBV7-9
J gene: TRBJ1-1

CDR3 DNA: TGTGCCAGCAGCCCCTTAGCGGGGGCGACCTCCTACAATGAGCAGTTCTTC
CDR3 protein: CASSPLAGATSYNEQFF
clone size: NA
D gene: TRBD2
V gene: TRBV5-8
J gene: TRBJ2-1